The 4 T cell receptor beta chains below were found in one sample sequenced in a study of blood T cell repertoires in COVID-19. Here immunoSEQ multiplex PCR was the method, and the copy in TCRdb shows in-frame clones only, minus some. The data show some 270,000 clones, with roughly 90% seen just once and 2% to 2.5% held by the top ten. Source material: peripheral blood. Source of these receptors: a man aged 50 to 59 with acute or convalescent COVID-19.

The V call is TRBV12-5, the J call TRBJ2-3; 7 positions match TRBD1. This CDR3 is 17 amino acids long. CDR1 and CDR2 (germline): LGHNT, FRNRAP. Germline trimming cut 2 bases from V and 2 bases from J; bases unmatched to any gene: 10. The DNA of the CDR3 is TGTGCTAGTGGTTTGCGTCCCGGGACAGCCCTCACAGATACGCAGTATTTT. This sequence encodes CASGLRPGTALTDTQYF.

The gene calls are TRBV9 and TRBJ2-6; 8 positions agree with TRBD1. CDR1 is SGDLS and CDR2 is YYNGEE in the germline V gene. The CDR3 is made up of 18 amino acids. J lost 0 bases, V lost 0 bases, and 5 bases had no gene match. The chain's CDR3 is CASSVGTGLGSGANVLTF. The CDR3 region has the DNA TGTGCCAGCAGCGTAGGGACAGGGCTAGGCTCTGGGGCCAACGTCCTGACTTTC.

This chain uses TRBV25-1 with TRBJ1-1; a weak D match, TRBD1 (5 bases). V lost 7 bases, J lost 4 bases, and 13 bases lay in between. The CDR3 sequence is 13 residues long. Per germline, CDR1 MGHDK and CDR2 SYGVNS. As DNA, the CDR3 is TGTGCCAGCATTGGTTACGGGGGCACTGAAGCTTTCTTT. Amino acids: CASIGYGGTEAFF.

The chain carries TRBV19 and TRBJ1-1; D remains unclear. The V end was cut by 3 bases, the J end by 2 bases, with 10 bases between. The CDR3 is 14 residues long. Germline CDR1 is LNHDA and CDR2 is SQIVND (reference sequence). Here the CDR3 reads CASSILGHNTEAFF. The CDR3 coding sequence is TGTGCCAGTAGTATCCTGGGCCACAACACTGAAGCTTTCTTT.